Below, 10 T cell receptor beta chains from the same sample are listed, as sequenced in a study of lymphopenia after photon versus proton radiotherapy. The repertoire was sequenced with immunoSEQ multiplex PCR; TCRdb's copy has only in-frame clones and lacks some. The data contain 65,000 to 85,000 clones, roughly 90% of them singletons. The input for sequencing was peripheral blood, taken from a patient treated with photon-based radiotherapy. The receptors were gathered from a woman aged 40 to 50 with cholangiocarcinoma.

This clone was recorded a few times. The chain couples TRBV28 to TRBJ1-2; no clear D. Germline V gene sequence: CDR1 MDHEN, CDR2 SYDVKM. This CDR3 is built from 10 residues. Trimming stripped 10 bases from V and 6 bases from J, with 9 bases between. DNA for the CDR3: TGTGCCACTGTTTGGGATGGCTACACCTTC. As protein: CATVWDGYTF.

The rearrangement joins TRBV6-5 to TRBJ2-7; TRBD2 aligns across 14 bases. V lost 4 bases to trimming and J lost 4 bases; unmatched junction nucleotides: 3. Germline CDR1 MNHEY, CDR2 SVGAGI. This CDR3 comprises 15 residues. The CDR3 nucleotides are TGTGCCAGCAGTTCGACTAGCGGGAGGGATTACGAGCAGTACTTC. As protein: CASSSTSGRDYEQYF.

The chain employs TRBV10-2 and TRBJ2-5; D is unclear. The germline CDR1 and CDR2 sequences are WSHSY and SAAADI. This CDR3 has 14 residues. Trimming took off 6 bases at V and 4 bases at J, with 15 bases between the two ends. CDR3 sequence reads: CASSEPTRAETQYF. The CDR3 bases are TGCGCCAGCAGCGAACCGACTCGGGCAGAGACCCAGTACTTC.

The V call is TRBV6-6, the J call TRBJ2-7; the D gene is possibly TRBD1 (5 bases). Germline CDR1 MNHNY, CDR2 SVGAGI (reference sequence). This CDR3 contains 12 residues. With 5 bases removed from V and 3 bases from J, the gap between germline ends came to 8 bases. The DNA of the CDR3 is TGTGCCAGCAGTCCAGGGTTCTACGAGCAGTACTTC. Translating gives CASSPGFYEQYF.

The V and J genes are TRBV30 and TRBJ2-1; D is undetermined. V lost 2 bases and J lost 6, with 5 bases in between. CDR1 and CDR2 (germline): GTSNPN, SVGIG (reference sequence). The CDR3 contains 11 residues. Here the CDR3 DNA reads TGTGCCTGGAGTAGGGCCAATGAGCAGTTCTTC. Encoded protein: CAWSRANEQFF.

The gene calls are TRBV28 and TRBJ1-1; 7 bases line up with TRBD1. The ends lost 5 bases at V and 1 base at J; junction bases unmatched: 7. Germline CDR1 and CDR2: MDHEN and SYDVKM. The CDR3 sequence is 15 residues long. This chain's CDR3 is CASSPETGRNTEAFF. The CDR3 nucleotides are TGTGCCAGCAGTCCCGAGACAGGGAGGAACACTGAAGCTTTCTTT.

This chain's CDR3 is CASSPEKKLFF. CDR3 bases: TGTGCCAGCTCACCGGAGAAAAAACTGTTTTTT. The chain uses TRBV18 and TRBJ1-4, with unresolved D. V was cut by 3 bases and J by 9 bases, with 5 bases left in between. Germline CDR1 reads KGHSH; CDR2 reads LQKENI. The CDR3 consists of 11 residues.

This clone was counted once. The CDR3 protein is CSAMNGNTIYF. The DNA of the CDR3 is TGCAGTGCTATGAACGGAAACACCATATATTTT. This chain joins TRBV20-1 and TRBJ1-3; the D is unclear. CDR3 length: 11 amino acids. Looked up from germline, CDR1 is DFQATT and CDR2 is SNEGSKA (reference sequence). V lost 4 bases and J lost 4, with 5 bases in between.

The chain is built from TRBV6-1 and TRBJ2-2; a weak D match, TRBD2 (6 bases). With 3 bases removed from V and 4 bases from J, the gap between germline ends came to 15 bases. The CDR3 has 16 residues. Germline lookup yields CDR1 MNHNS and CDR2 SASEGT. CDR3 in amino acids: CASSEGRKAATGELFF. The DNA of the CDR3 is TGTGCCAGCAGTGAGGGGAGGAAGGCTGCCACCGGGGAGCTGTTTTTT.

The CDR3 nucleotides read TGTGCCAGCAGGATCGGACGTAGCTCTGGAAACACCATATATTTT. Translating gives CASRIGRSSGNTIYF. The V gene is TRBV6-5, the J gene TRBJ1-3; D is unclear. The CDR3 has 15 residues. Germline CDR1 MNHEY, CDR2 SVGAGI. V lost 6 bases and J 0 bases, leaving 12 bases between the germline ends.